These 24 T cell receptor beta chains came from one sample sequenced in a study of T cells in Graves' hyperthyroidism and ophthalmopathy. Authors of the study amplified TCR beta CDR3 regions from RNA transcripts. Primed by the HTBI set, a first-round RT-PCR was run on the TCR CDR3. One entry per CDR3 protein, called by TCRdb with MiXCR from the multiplex PCR reads. The repertoire holds around 700,000 distinct CDR3 sequences, with around 20% as singletons. The sample consisted of blood. The receptors stem from a woman aged 50 to 60 with Graves' hyperthyroidism that later progressed to Graves' ophthalmopathy.

This clonotype was seen more than once but under ten times. This chain uses TRBV19 with TRBJ1-5; D is undetermined. The length of the CDR3 is 17 residues. The germline gives CDR1 LNHDA, CDR2 SQIVND (reference sequence). Trimming removed 7 bases at V and 1 base at J, with 20 bases between. The DNA of the CDR3 is TGTGCCAGTACCCATCGTGGAAATTCAGGAAGCAATCAGCCCCAGCATTTT. This gives the protein CASTHRGNSGSNQPQHF.

This rearrangement joins TRBV6-1 to TRBJ2-2; D is possibly TRBD1 or TRBD2 (5 bases each). V was trimmed by 5 bases and J by 3 bases, leaving 13 bases between them. The CDR3 consists of 15 residues. Germline V gene sequence: CDR1 MNHNS, CDR2 SASEGT. The CDR3 loop reads CASSPPGADTGELFF. The CDR3, as DNA: TGTGCCAGCAGTCCCCCCGGGGCAGACACCGGGGAGCTGTTTTTT.

The V and J genes are TRBV2 and TRBJ1-5; the match to TRBD1 covers 7 bases. J was trimmed by 6 bases and V by 11 bases; bases with no gene match: 10. The CDR3 runs to 13 residues. CDR1 SNHLY and CDR2 FYNNEI come from the germline V gene. The CDR3 DNA is TGTGCCGCCAGGACAGGAAACAGTCAGCCCCAGCATTTT. Translation: CAARTGNSQPQHF.

There are many counts of this clonotype. The chain uses TRBV5-1 and TRBJ1-1, with 7 bases lining up with TRBD1. Trimming at V came to 4 bases and at J to 0 bases, leaving 9 bases not matched to a gene. Per the germline V gene, CDR1 is SGHRS and CDR2 is YFSETQ. The CDR3 covers 16 residues. The CDR3 DNA follows: TGCGCCAGCAGCATAACCGGGACAGTCCTGAACACTGAAGCTTTCTTT. Encoded protein: CASSITGTVLNTEAFF.

This clonotype was recorded many times. This chain joins TRBV11-2 and TRBJ2-7, with D maybe TRBD1 (6 bases). The CDR3 runs to 15 residues. Trimming cost V 2 bases and J 6 bases, with 17 bases left between them. CDR1 is SGHAT, CDR2 FQNNGV, per germline. In nucleotides, the CDR3 is TGTGCCAGCAGCTTATCATTCCAGGGGAACGTCGAGCAGTACTTC. It translates to CASSLSFQGNVEQYF.

This clonotype was seen more than once but under ten times. This rearrangement joins TRBV29-1 to TRBJ2-1, with 8 positions matching TRBD1. Germline CDR1 and CDR2: SQVTM and ANQGSEA. The CDR3 loop spans 15 amino acids. V dropped 5 bases and J dropped 1; count of bases not matched to a gene: 7. Here the CDR3 reads CSVLVGDRSYNEQFF. CDR3 DNA sequence: TGCAGCGTTTTAGTCGGGGACAGGTCCTACAATGAGCAGTTCTTC.

This clonotype was detected a few times. This rearrangement joins TRBV19 to TRBJ2-3; 8 bases are a match to TRBD1. V trimming: 6 bases; J trimming: 4 bases; junction bases outside the gene matches: 3. The CDR3 length is 13 residues. CDR1 LNHDA and CDR2 SQIVND come from the germline V gene (reference sequence). The CDR3 nucleotides read TGTGCCAGTAGGGACAGGGTATCAGATACGCAGTATTTT. This codes for CASRDRVSDTQYF.

The chain carries TRBV3-1 and TRBJ1-2; perhaps TRBD1 as D (6 bases). The V and J ends lost 1 base and 8 bases respectively, with 20 bases between them. The CDR3 runs to 16 residues. Per the germline V gene, CDR1 is LGHDT and CDR2 is YNNKEL (reference sequence). CDR3 DNA sequence: TGTGCCAGCAGCCAAGCCTATAGCGGGAAGGGGGGAGGCTACACCTTC. This encodes CASSQAYSGKGGGYTF. The full variable domain, with the rest looked up from reference TRBV3-1 and TRBJ1-2, is DTAVSQTPKYLVTQMGNDKSIKCEQNLGHDTMYWYKQDSKKFLKIMFSYNNKELIINETVPNRFSPKSPDKAHLNLHINSLELGDSAVYFCASSQAYSGKGGGYTFGSGTRLTVV.

This clonotype was recorded at least ten times. The chain recombines TRBV2 with TRBJ1-5; TRBD1 is a possible D gene (6 bases). Trimming took 6 bases from V and 1 from J, leaving 34 bases between them. Looked up from germline, CDR1 is SNHLY and CDR2 is FYNNEI. The CDR3 is 22 residues long. CDR3 DNA: TGTGCCAGCAGCGCCGATGGGGATTCGGGACAAAAACGTAACCGAAGCAATCAGCCCCAGCATTTT. Protein: CASSADGDSGQKRNRSNQPQHF.

The chain is built from TRBV9 and TRBJ2-2, with 9 bases matching TRBD1. Trimming removed 3 bases from V and 3 bases from J; junction bases left unmatched: 6. This CDR3 is built from 16 residues. Germline V CDR1 and CDR2: SGDLS, YYNGEE. For the CDR3, the DNA is TGTGCCAGCAGCGCGGGGGACAGGGTCGACACCGGGGAGCTGTTTTTT. This sequence encodes CASSAGDRVDTGELFF.

The sample holds a few counts of this clonotype. A junction end diverges from the germline sequence, so it may reflect a read error. The chain employs TRBV7-7 and TRBJ2-5, with D perhaps TRBD1 or TRBD2 (6 bases each). Germline V lookup: CDR1 SSHAT, CDR2 FNYEAQ (reference sequence). CDR3 size: 14 residues. DNA for the CDR3: TGTGCTAGCAGCTTAAACAGGGAGGCGAGGCCCCAGTACTTC. This encodes CASSLNREARPQYF.

At least ten counts were recorded for this clonotype. The V and J genes are TRBV20-1 and TRBJ2-3, with TRBD2 identical over 14 bases. Germline assignment: CDR1 DFQATT and CDR2 SNEGSKA (reference sequence). This CDR3 is built from 16 residues. CDR3 residues: CGTRLAGGPPTDTQYF. The CDR3 DNA reads TGCGGGACTCGACTAGCGGGGGGGCCGCCCACAGATACGCAGTATTTT.

This clonotype appeared a single time. One end of the junction fails to match germline, which may point to a read error. The chain joins TRBV3-1 to TRBJ2-3; D perhaps matches TRBD2 (7 bases). The germline CDR1 and CDR2 sequences are LGHDT and YNNKEL (reference sequence). The CDR3 is made up of 15 amino acids. Written as DNA, the CDR3 is TGTGCCAGCAGAGTCGGGGGGCCTGGCACAGATACGCGGTATTTT. It specifies CASRVGGPGTDTRYF.

As regards this clonotype: A read error may be the cause here, since a much bigger clone is one base away. The gene calls are TRBV2 and TRBJ2-7; D not resolved. The ends were cut back, 4 bases at V and 5 bases at J, with 15 bases in the middle. CDR1 SNHLY and CDR2 FYNNEI come from the germline V gene. The CDR3 totals 14 residues. CDR3 region: CASSGAVGLDEQYF. Here the CDR3 DNA reads TGTGCCAGCAGTGGGGCCGTCGGCCTCGACGAGCAGTACTTC.

This clonotype was counted between two and nine times. The chain recombines TRBV19 with TRBJ2-1; D tentatively fits TRBD1 or TRBD2 (5 bases each). This CDR3 has 16 amino acids. In germline, CDR1 is LNHDA, CDR2 SQIVND (reference sequence). Trimming took off 6 bases at V and 0 bases at J, with 15 bases between the two ends. CDR3 bases: TGTGCCAGTAGACAAACCGGGACCCGCTCCTACAATGAGCAGTTCTTC. Translated: CASRQTGTRSYNEQFF.

Comments on this clonotype: A read error may account for a junction end that differs from germline. The chain uses TRBV14 and TRBJ2-4; 10 bases are shared with TRBD2. The CDR3 totals 16 residues. Germline lookup yields CDR1 SGHDN and CDR2 FVKESK. The CDR3 sequence: CASSLNSGGAINIQYF. Here the CDR3 DNA reads TGTGCCAGCAGCCTGAACAGCGGGGGGGCCATAAACATTCAGTACTTC.

This clonotype has at least ten counts. The CDR3 region is CASSKDSVTGELFF. In DNA form, the CDR3 reads TGTGCCAGCAGCAAGGACAGTGTCACCGGGGAGCTGTTTTTT. V and J are TRBV3-1 and TRBJ2-2; tentative D call: TRBD1 (6 bases). V lost 5 bases to trimming and J lost 4 bases, with 11 bases between them. Germline V gives CDR1 LGHDT, CDR2 YNNKEL (reference sequence). The CDR3 is 14 residues long.

This chain joins TRBV7-9 and TRBJ1-2; D might be TRBD1 (5 bases). CDR1 and CDR2 from the germline V gene are SEHNR and FQNEAQ (reference sequence). The CDR3 is 15 residues long. With 1 base removed from V and 4 bases from J, the gap between germline ends came to 13 bases. CDR3 sequence: CASSLEGLSFYGYTF. CDR3 bases: TGTGCCAGCAGCTTAGAGGGGTTAAGCTTCTATGGCTACACCTTC.

This clonotype was observed many times. The chain has TRBV20-1 and TRBJ1-1; 8 bases fit TRBD1. Germline CDR1 reads DFQATT; CDR2 reads SNEGSKA (reference sequence). With V trimmed by 0 bases and J by 4 bases, 4 bases remained unmatched. CDR3 length equals 14 residues. The CDR3 bases are TGCAGTGCTAGAGAACCAGGGGGCACCACTGAAGCTTTCTTT. It encodes CSAREPGGTTEAFF.

This clonotype has a count of ten or more. The chain couples TRBV20-1 to TRBJ2-7; TRBD1 matches at 7 bases. The J segment lost 6 bases and the V segment lost 7 bases, leaving 6 bases of the junction unmatched. The CDR3 runs to 11 residues. Germline CDR1 reads DFQATT; CDR2 reads SNEGSKA (reference sequence). CDR3 region: CSVEGAREQYF. For the CDR3, the DNA is TGCAGTGTCGAGGGGGCGCGCGAGCAGTACTTC.

The V and J genes are TRBV29-1 and TRBJ2-2; 8 positions match TRBD2. From germline, CDR1 is SQVTM and CDR2 ANQGSEA. J was trimmed by 5 bases and V by 5 bases; bases with no gene match: 7. This CDR3 is built from 14 residues. The CDR3 DNA follows: TGCAGCGTTCATTTACCGGGAGGGACCGGGGAGCTGTTTTTT. This encodes CSVHLPGGTGELFF.

The chain carries TRBV20-1 and TRBJ1-2, with TRBD1 as a possible D gene (5 bases). The CDR3 has 16 amino acids. The germline V gene has CDR1 DFQATT and CDR2 SNEGSKA (reference sequence). Trimming removed 3 bases from V and 0 bases from J, with 17 bases in between. CDR3 DNA sequence: TGCAGTGCTAGGGCCCCCCCAGGGTACCCTAACTATGGCTACACCTTC. Translated: CSARAPPGYPNYGYTF.

This clonotype was observed at least ten times. This chain connects TRBV6-1 to TRBJ1-2; D perhaps matches TRBD1 (5 bases). V lost 10 bases, J lost 4 bases, and 25 bases lay in between. This CDR3 is built from 16 residues. Germline V lookup: CDR1 MNHNS, CDR2 SASEGT. The CDR3 sequence is CATFSSGRVISYGYTF. The CDR3 bases are TGTGCCACCTTTTCTTCGGGACGGGTGATAAGCTATGGCTACACCTTC.

The rearrangement joins TRBV6-1 to TRBJ1-2; D is unresolved. The CDR3 loop spans 15 amino acids. V was shortened by 5 bases and J by 2 bases, with 15 bases between the two germline ends. Germline loops: CDR1 MNHNS, CDR2 SASEGT. CDR3 bases: TGTGCCAGCAGTTCCGACATCGACCCAAACTATGGCTACACCTTC. It codes for CASSSDIDPNYGYTF.